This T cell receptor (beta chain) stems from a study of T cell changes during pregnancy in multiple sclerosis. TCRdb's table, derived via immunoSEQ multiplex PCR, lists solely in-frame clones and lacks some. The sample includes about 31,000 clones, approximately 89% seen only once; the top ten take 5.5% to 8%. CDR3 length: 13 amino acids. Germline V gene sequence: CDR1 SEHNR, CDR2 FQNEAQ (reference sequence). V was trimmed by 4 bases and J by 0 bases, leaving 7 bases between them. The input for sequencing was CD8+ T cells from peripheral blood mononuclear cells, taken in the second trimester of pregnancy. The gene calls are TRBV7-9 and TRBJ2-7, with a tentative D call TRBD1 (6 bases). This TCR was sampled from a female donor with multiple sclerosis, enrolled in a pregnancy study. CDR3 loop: CASSSGHSYEQYF. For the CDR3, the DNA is TGTGCCAGCAGCTCGGGACACTCCTACGAGCAGTACTTC.